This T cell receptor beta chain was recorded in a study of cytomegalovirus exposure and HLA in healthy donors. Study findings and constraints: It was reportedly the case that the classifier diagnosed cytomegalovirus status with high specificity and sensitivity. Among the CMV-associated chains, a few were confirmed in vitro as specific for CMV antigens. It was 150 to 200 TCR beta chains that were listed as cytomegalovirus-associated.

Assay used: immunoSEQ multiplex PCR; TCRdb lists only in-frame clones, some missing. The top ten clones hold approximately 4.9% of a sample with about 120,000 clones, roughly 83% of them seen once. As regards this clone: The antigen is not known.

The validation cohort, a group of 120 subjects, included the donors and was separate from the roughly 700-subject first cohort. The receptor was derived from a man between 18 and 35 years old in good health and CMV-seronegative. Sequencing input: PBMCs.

CDR3 DNA sequence: TGTGCCAGCAGCGTAGGAACTGGTGGGGCCAACGTCCTGACTTTC. As protein: CASSVGTGGANVLTF. V is TRBV9 and J is TRBJ2-6, with D hard to call. The V end was cut by 0 bases, the J end by 3 bases, with 7 bases between. Per germline, CDR1 SGDLS and CDR2 YYNGEE. The length of the CDR3 is 15 residues.